This T cell receptor (beta chain) was captured by sequencing in a study of T cell responses to AZD1222 COVID-19 vaccine. TCRdb's copy holds only in-frame clones and misses some; the assay was immunoSEQ multiplex PCR. This sample has about 48,000 clones, with about 86% found just once. Only one count was recorded for this clone. The sequence derives from an adult who received the AZD1222 COVID-19 vaccine. Sequencing was performed on peripheral blood, taken 28 days after the second AZD1222 dose.

CDR3 protein: CASGLGRLDEQFF. CDR3 DNA sequence: TGTGCTAGTGGTTTGGGGCGATTGGATGAGCAGTTCTTC. The chain employs TRBV12-5 and TRBJ2-1, with no clear D. V was shortened by 1 base and J by 8 bases, with 9 bases between the two germline ends. Germline V CDR1 and CDR2: LGHNT, FRNRAP. This CDR3 is 13 amino acids long. Drawing the rest from reference TRBV12-5 and TRBJ2-1, the complete variable domain is DARVTQTPRHKVTEMGQEVTMRCQPILGHNTVFWYRQTMMQGLELLAYFRNRAPLDDSGMPKDRFSAEMPDATLATLKIQPSEPRDSAVYFCASGLGRLDEQFFGPGTRLTVL.